This is a list of T cell receptor beta chains from one sample in a study of Graves' ophthalmopathy and Graves' hyperthyroidism. TCRdb analysed the multiplex PCR reads with MiXCR anew, one entry per CDR3 protein. The sample yields about 660,000 distinct CDR3 sequences, about two fifths seen once. The sample taken for sequencing was peripheral blood. The receptor source for this set is an adult man with Graves' ophthalmopathy. Both conserved end residues are part of each CDR3. D genes are given only for firm matches. Size values are once, few and many counts, or a class for expanded clones, and some rows have none.

DNA: TGCAGCGATCCCGGACGTCGACAAGAGACCCAGTACTTC
CDR3: CSDPGRRQETQYF
size: -
J: TRBJ2-5
D: -
V: TRBV29-1

DNA: TGTGCCAGCAGCCCCCGACGGACCTCGGGCACCGGGGAGCTGTTTTTT
CDR3: CASSPRRTSGTGELFF
size: -
J: TRBJ2-2
D: -
V: TRBV7-9

DNA: TGCAGCGTTGAAAGCGGGGGCGAGACCCAGTACTTC
CDR3: CSVESGGETQYF
size: -
J: TRBJ2-5
D: TRBD2
V: TRBV29-1

DNA: TGTGCCAGCAGCCAAGAACAGGATGTTTTGGCTTTTGGCTACACCTTC
CDR3: CASSQEQDVLAFGYTF
size: -
J: TRBJ1-2
D: -
V: TRBV4-2

DNA: TGTGCCAGCAGCCATCCTAGACAAATCCAAGAGACCCAGTACTTC
CDR3: CASSHPRQIQETQYF
size: -
J: TRBJ2-5
D: -
V: TRBV5-5

DNA: TGCAGTGCTATATCGGGGGTGGTGGAGACCCAGTACTTC
CDR3: CSAISGVVETQYF
size: many
J: TRBJ2-5
D: -
V: TRBV20-1

DNA: TGCAGTGCAGCTCCCGGGACAGGGGTCGAGCAGTACTTC
CDR3: CSAAPGTGVEQYF
size: -
J: TRBJ2-7
D: TRBD1
V: TRBV20-1

DNA: TGTGCCAGCAGTATCGGGGGGTACACTGAAGCTTTCTTT
CDR3: CASSIGGYTEAFF
size: many
J: TRBJ1-1
D: -
V: TRBV19

DNA: TGTGCCAGCAGTTCTCCGGGACAGGGGGCCTATGGCTACACCTTC
CDR3: CASSSPGQGAYGYTF
size: -
J: TRBJ1-2
D: TRBD1
V: TRBV12-3/TRBV12-4

DNA: TGTGCCTGGAGTGAACCGGGAAACTATGGCTACACCTTC
CDR3: CAWSEPGNYGYTF
size: few
J: TRBJ1-2
D: -
V: TRBV30

DNA: TGTGCCAGCAGCTTAGTGACAGCGGGGGGGACCACTACGAGGCAGTACTTC
CDR3: CASSLVTAGGTTTRQYF
size: once
J: TRBJ2-7
D: TRBD2
V: TRBV7-9

DNA: TGCGCCAGCAGTAACGGGCCAACTAATGAAAAACTGTTTTTT
CDR3: CASSNGPTNEKLFF
size: -
J: TRBJ1-4
D: -
V: TRBV5-1

DNA: TGTGCCAGCAGCTTAGCTTCGGGCCTTAACACCGGGGAGCTGTTTTTT
CDR3: CASSLASGLNTGELFF
size: many
J: TRBJ2-2
D: -
V: TRBV7-9

DNA: TGTGCCAGCAGCTTAGAATGGGGACAGGATGAAAAACTGTTTTTT
CDR3: CASSLEWGQDEKLFF
size: many
J: TRBJ1-4
D: TRBD1
V: TRBV7-8

DNA: TGTGCCAGCACCCTAGGAAACGCCTATGGCTACACCTTC
CDR3: CASTLGNAYGYTF
size: few
J: TRBJ1-2
D: -
V: TRBV6-1

DNA: TGTGCCATCAGTGAGTCAAGCGGGGGGGATGAGCAGTACTTC
CDR3: CAISESSGGDEQYF
size: -
J: TRBJ2-7
D: TRBD2
V: TRBV10-3

DNA: TGTGCCAGCAGCCAATACCGTAGCACTGAAGCTTTCTTT
CDR3: CASSQYRSTEAFF
size: many
J: TRBJ1-1
D: -
V: TRBV3-1

DNA: TGCAGCGTTGACGGGGGCAACGAGCAGTACTTC
CDR3: CSVDGGNEQYF
size: -
J: TRBJ2-7
D: -
V: TRBV29-1

DNA: TGTGCCAGCAGAGAGGGGGGTCGCGGCTGCACCTTC
CDR3: CASREGGRGCTF
size: -
J: TRBJ1-2
D: -
V: TRBV27

DNA: TGTGCCAGCAGCTCGACTAAAAACTACGAGCAGTACTTC
CDR3: CASSSTKNYEQYF
size: -
J: TRBJ2-7
D: -
V: TRBV7-9

DNA: TGTGCCACAAGGGGGCGGCGGAGCTACGAGCAGTACTTC
CDR3: CATRGRRSYEQYF
size: many
J: TRBJ2-7
D: TRBD1
V: TRBV19

DNA: TGTGCCAGTCGAAGGGGCGGCAGTTCGGAGACCCAGTACTTC
CDR3: CASRRGGSSETQYF
size: -
J: TRBJ2-5
D: -
V: TRBV12-3/TRBV12-4

DNA: TGTGCTAGTGGTTTGGTACTTGGACTAGCGGGAGGGCCCTACGAGCAGTACTTC
CDR3: CASGLVLGLAGGPYEQYF
size: -
J: TRBJ2-7
D: TRBD2
V: TRBV12-5

DNA: TGCGCCAGCAGCCACCGACACGTTTCGAACTATGGCTACACCTTC
CDR3: CASSHRHVSNYGYTF
size: -
J: TRBJ1-2
D: -
V: TRBV4-1

DNA: TGTGCCAGCAGCACCGGTAGGGAGGTCACTGAAGCTTTCTTT
CDR3: CASSTGREVTEAFF
size: many
J: TRBJ1-1
D: -
V: TRBV7-8

DNA: TGTGCCAGCAGTTTATTCTCAGGGTTGGACACTGAAGCTTTCTTT
CDR3: CASSLFSGLDTEAFF
size: few
J: TRBJ1-1
D: -
V: TRBV12-3/TRBV12-4

DNA: TGTGCCACCAGCAGTAGTAATCAGCCCCAGCATTTT
CDR3: CATSSSNQPQHF
size: many
J: TRBJ1-5
D: -
V: TRBV15

DNA: TGTGCAGCCGGCGGATACACTGAAGCTTTCTTT
CDR3: CAAGGYTEAFF
size: -
J: TRBJ1-1
D: -
V: TRBV6-1

DNA: TGTGCCAGCAGCTCCCCGGAGGATTTAACCTACGAGCAGTACTTC
CDR3: CASSSPEDLTYEQYF
size: -
J: TRBJ2-7
D: -
V: TRBV7-6

DNA: TGTGCCAGCAGCTTCGAGTTTCCCTCTTACAATGAGCAGTTCTTC
CDR3: CASSFEFPSYNEQFF
size: -
J: TRBJ2-1
D: -
V: TRBV7-9

DNA: TGCGCCAGCAGCTTGCAACAGGGGGCTGGGGAGCTGTTTTTT
CDR3: CASSLQQGAGELFF
size: -
J: TRBJ2-2
D: TRBD1
V: TRBV5-1

DNA: TGCAGCGGCAGAAGGGGGGGGGCTTTCGGCGAGCAGTACTTC
CDR3: CSGRRGGAFGEQYF
size: -
J: TRBJ2-7
D: -
V: TRBV29-1

DNA: TGTGCCAGCACCTCCGATTACGGGAGTGGGGAGCTGTTTTTT
CDR3: CASTSDYGSGELFF
size: -
J: TRBJ2-2
D: -
V: TRBV12-3/TRBV12-4

DNA: TGTGCCAGCAGCTTAGGTCTCCTAGGCTACACCTTC
CDR3: CASSLGLLGYTF
size: many
J: TRBJ1-2
D: -
V: TRBV7-9

DNA: TGTGCCAGTAGTATCGGGGGGGACTCTGGGGCCAACGTCCTGACTTTC
CDR3: CASSIGGDSGANVLTF
size: few
J: TRBJ2-6
D: TRBD2
V: TRBV19

DNA: TGCAGTGCTAGAGATTTGGGGTATGACAATCAGCCCCAGCATTTT
CDR3: CSARDLGYDNQPQHF
size: few
J: TRBJ1-5
D: -
V: TRBV20-1

DNA: TGTGCCAGCTCACACACTAGCGGGAGCTCCTACGAGCAGTACTTC
CDR3: CASSHTSGSSYEQYF
size: -
J: TRBJ2-7
D: TRBD2
V: TRBV7-9

DNA: TGTGCCACCAGTGAGCAGGGCGGCTATGGCAACACCTTC
CDR3: CATSEQGGYGNTF
size: once
J: TRBJ1-2
D: -
V: TRBV24-1

DNA: TGTGCCATCAGTGTAGGACAGGGGGACGTCACCGGGGAGCTGTTTTTT
CDR3: CAISVGQGDVTGELFF
size: -
J: TRBJ2-2
D: TRBD1
V: TRBV10-3

DNA: TGTGCCAGCAGTCAGGGGACAGGGACCCAAGAGACCCAGTACTTC
CDR3: CASSQGTGTQETQYF
size: many
J: TRBJ2-5
D: TRBD1
V: TRBV25-1

DNA: TGTGCCAGCAAACCCACTAGGGTCCGTCAAGAGACCCAGTACTTC
CDR3: CASKPTRVRQETQYF
size: -
J: TRBJ2-5
D: -
V: TRBV15

DNA: TGCAGTGCTAGAGTTCAGGAGGGACTAGCGGTCGGGGAGCTGTTTTTT
CDR3: CSARVQEGLAVGELFF
size: -
J: TRBJ2-2
D: TRBD2
V: TRBV20-1

DNA: TGTGCCAGCAGTGGTCAGGACAGGGAGCGCGGGGAGCTGTTTTTT
CDR3: CASSGQDRERGELFF
size: -
J: TRBJ2-2
D: TRBD1
V: TRBV25-1

DNA: TGTGCCAGCAGCTTAGGGACAGAAAGCTATGGCTACACCTTC
CDR3: CASSLGTESYGYTF
size: once
J: TRBJ1-2
D: -
V: TRBV7-9

DNA: TGTGCCAGCAGCGGGACCTACGGGACTGAAGCTCTCTTT
CDR3: CASSGTYGTEALF
size: -
J: TRBJ1-1
D: -
V: TRBV9

DNA: TGCAGTGCTAGCGAGGGTTCCTACGAGCAGTACTTC
CDR3: CSASEGSYEQYF
size: -
J: TRBJ2-7
D: -
V: TRBV20-1

DNA: TGTGCCAGCGTCCAAACGGGTCGAGAGGAACAGCCCCAGTACTTC
CDR3: CASVQTGREEQPQYF
size: -
J: TRBJ2-5
D: -
V: TRBV16

DNA: TGTGCCAGCAGCGGAGATTCCCTCTATAATTCACCCCTCCACTTT
CDR3: CASSGDSLYNSPLHF
size: many
J: TRBJ1-6
D: -
V: TRBV9

DNA: TGCAGCAGTGACGGGACACTTCAAGAGACCCAGTACTTC
CDR3: CSSDGTLQETQYF
size: once
J: TRBJ2-5
D: -
V: TRBV29-1

DNA: TGTGCCAGCAGTGAAACCCCGGGACAGGGCTATCAGCCCCAGCATTTT
CDR3: CASSETPGQGYQPQHF
size: many
J: TRBJ1-5
D: TRBD1
V: TRBV2

DNA: TGTGCCAGCAGTGAATCCAGAGGGCGAGGAAACACCATATATTTT
CDR3: CASSESRGRGNTIYF
size: -
J: TRBJ1-3
D: -
V: TRBV25-1

DNA: TGTGCCTGCAAGGGGGGGGGTAACACTGAAGCTTTCTTT
CDR3: CACKGGGNTEAFF
size: few
J: TRBJ1-1
D: -
V: TRBV6-5

DNA: TGTGCCAGCAGCTTGGGCGTACTAGCGGGGGGGAGCAATCAGCCCCAGCATTTT
CDR3: CASSLGVLAGGSNQPQHF
size: -
J: TRBJ1-5
D: -
V: TRBV11-2

DNA: TGTGCCAGCAGTCGGGCGGACAGGGGCTATCAGCCCCAGCATTTT
CDR3: CASSRADRGYQPQHF
size: few
J: TRBJ1-5
D: TRBD1
V: TRBV6-2/TRBV6-3

DNA: TGCGCCAGCAGCCCAAGTCCGGTAGCTGGGGCCAACGTCCTGACTTTC
CDR3: CASSPSPVAGANVLTF
size: many
J: TRBJ2-6
D: -
V: TRBV5-1

DNA: TGTGCCAGCAGTTACGGACACAGGGATCAGCCCCAGCATTTT
CDR3: CASSYGHRDQPQHF
size: many
J: TRBJ1-5
D: -
V: TRBV12-3/TRBV12-4

DNA: TGTGCCAGCGTTGAAGATCAGGGGGAAAGCTCCTACGAGCAGTACTTC
CDR3: CASVEDQGESSYEQYF
size: -
J: TRBJ2-7
D: TRBD1
V: TRBV2

DNA: TGTGCCAGTAGTATATTCCCCGGAGAGACCCAGTACTTC
CDR3: CASSIFPGETQYF
size: few
J: TRBJ2-5
D: -
V: TRBV19